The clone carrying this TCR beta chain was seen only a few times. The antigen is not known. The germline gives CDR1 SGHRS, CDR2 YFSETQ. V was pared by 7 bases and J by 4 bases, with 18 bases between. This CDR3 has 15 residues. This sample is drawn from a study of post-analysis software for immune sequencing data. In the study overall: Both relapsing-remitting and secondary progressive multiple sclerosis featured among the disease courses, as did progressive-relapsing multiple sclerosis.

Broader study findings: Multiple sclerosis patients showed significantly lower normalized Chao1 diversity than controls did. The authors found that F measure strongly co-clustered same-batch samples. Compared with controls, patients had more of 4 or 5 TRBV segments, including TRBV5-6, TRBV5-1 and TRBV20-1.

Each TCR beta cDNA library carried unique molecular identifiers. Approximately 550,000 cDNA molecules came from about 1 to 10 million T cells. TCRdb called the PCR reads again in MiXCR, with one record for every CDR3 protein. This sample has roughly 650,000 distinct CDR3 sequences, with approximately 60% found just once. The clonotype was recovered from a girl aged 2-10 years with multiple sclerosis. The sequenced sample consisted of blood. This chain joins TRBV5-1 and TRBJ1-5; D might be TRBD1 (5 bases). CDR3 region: CASSPRAGRNQPQHF. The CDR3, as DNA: TGCGCCAGCTCCCCCCGGGCAGGGCGAAATCAGCCCCAGCATTTT. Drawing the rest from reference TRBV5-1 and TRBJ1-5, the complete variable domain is KAGVTQTPRYLIKTRGQQVTLSCSPISGHRSVSWYQQTPGQGLQFLFEYFSETQRNKGNFPGRFSGRQFSNSRSEMNVSTLELGDSALYLCASSPRAGRNQPQHFGDGTRLSIL.